Each of the 31 T cell receptor beta chains below was sequenced from the same sample in a study of blood T cell repertoires in COVID-19. The method was immunoSEQ multiplex PCR; TCRdb's version includes in-frame clones alone and lacks a portion of them. The table includes some 120,000 clones, approximately 83% detected once. Specimen: peripheral blood. The origin of the receptors is a woman between 50 and 59 years old who had recovered from COVID-19.

This chain uses TRBV2 with TRBJ2-7; D is unclear. V lost 6 bases and J lost 2, with 5 bases in between. Per the germline V gene, CDR1 is SNHLY and CDR2 is FYNNEI. The CDR3 extends over 11 amino acids. The CDR3 DNA reads as TGTGCCAGCAGCTTAGCCTACGAGCAGTACTTC. Protein: CASSLAYEQYF.

The V and J genes are TRBV2 and TRBJ1-3, with 9 bases lining up with TRBD1. This CDR3 spans 15 amino acids. After removal of 5 bases from V and 1 base from J, the junction contained 3 bases not matched to a gene. Germline V gene lookup returns CDR1 SNHLY and CDR2 FYNNEI. CDR3 in DNA: TGTGCCAGCAGTTTCGACAGGGGGTCTGGAAACACCATATATTTT. This sequence encodes CASSFDRGSGNTIYF.

This chain joins TRBV5-4 and TRBJ2-3; no clear D. V lost 1 base, J lost 6 bases, and 6 bases lay in between. Germline V gives CDR1 SGHNT, CDR2 YYREEE (reference sequence). The CDR3 is 12 residues long. CDR3 nucleotide sequence: TGTGCCAGCAGCTTGATCAGTGATACGCAGTATTTT. It yields the protein CASSLISDTQYF.

V gene TRBV7-8 combines with J gene TRBJ1-1; 8 bases are a match to TRBD1. Unmatched junction bases numbered 6, after V lost 8 bases and J lost 1 base. The CDR3 contains 14 residues. Germline loops: CDR1 SGHVS, CDR2 FQNEAQ. The CDR3 loop reads CASLRGLRNTEAFF. The DNA of the CDR3 is TGTGCCAGCCTCAGGGGGCTAAGGAACACTGAAGCTTTCTTT.

This chain joins TRBV2 and TRBJ1-3, with D maybe TRBD1 (6 bases). The germline V and J ends were trimmed by 4 bases and 0 bases, with 10 bases remaining between them. CDR1 and CDR2 (germline): SNHLY, FYNNEI. This CDR3 has 15 residues. This chain's CDR3 is CASSAQGGSGNTIYF. The CDR3, as DNA: TGTGCCAGCAGTGCACAAGGGGGCTCTGGAAACACCATATATTTT.

The chain is built from TRBV9 and TRBJ2-5; 7 bases match TRBD2. The CDR3 is made up of 18 amino acids. The junction had 22 bases not matched to a gene; V was cut back by 4 bases and J by 7 bases. Germline V lookup: CDR1 SGDLS, CDR2 YYNGEE. The CDR3 DNA reads as TGTGCCAGCAGCTCCCCCCCGCAGCGCCTAGCGGACCTAGGGACCCAGTACTTC. Encoded protein: CASSSPPQRLADLGTQYF. Together with reference TRBV9 and TRBJ2-5, the CDR3 gives the full variable domain: DSGVTQTPKHLITATGQRVTLRCSPRSGDLSVYWYQQSLDQGLQFLIQYYNGEERAKGNILERFSAQQFPDLHSELNLSSLELGDSALYFCASSSPPQRLADLGTQYFGPGTRLLVL.

This clone showed up just a few times. This chain joins TRBV5-4 and TRBJ2-2, with D possibly matching TRBD1 (6 bases). V lost 4 bases and J 4 bases, leaving 17 bases between the germline ends. The CDR3 runs 16 residues. CDR1 SGHNT and CDR2 YYREEE come from the germline V gene (reference sequence). This CDR3 reads CASSLGQIYSTGELFF. CDR3 DNA: TGTGCCAGCAGCCTCGGACAGATTTATAGCACCGGGGAGCTGTTTTTT.

The V and J genes are TRBV7-3 and TRBJ2-5; 7 positions match TRBD1. The CDR3 has 14 residues. Germline trimming cut 6 bases from V and 5 bases from J; bases unmatched to any gene: 9. CDR1 is SGHTA, CDR2 FQGTGA, per germline. The CDR3 DNA follows: TGTGCCAGCAGTCTAACAGGGGTTGGGGAGACCCAGTACTTC. Its protein is CASSLTGVGETQYF.

This clone was detected once. J is TRBJ2-5 and V is TRBV7-2; possibly TRBD2 for D (5 bases). Trimming left V 5 bases short and J 5 bases short, with 12 bases between. The CDR3 is 13 residues long. Germline-derived CDR1 and CDR2 are SGHTA and FQGNSA. The CDR3, as DNA: TGTGCCAGCAGCACCCGGACTGTCGAGACCCAGTACTTC. Translation: CASSTRTVETQYF.

This chain joins TRBV3-1 (or the pseudogene TRBV3-2) and TRBJ2-7; the match to TRBD2 covers 15 bases. CDR3 length: 19 amino acids. After removal of 1 base from V and 5 bases from J, the junction contained 12 bases not matched to a gene. CDR1 and CDR2 (germline): LGHDT, YNNKEL (reference sequence). CDR3 amino acids: CASSQGARTSGGALDEQYF. CDR3 coding DNA: TGTGCCAGCAGCCAAGGTGCCCGGACTAGCGGGGGGGCTTTGGACGAGCAGTACTTC.

The J gene is TRBJ1-5, the V gene TRBV7-2; a weak D match, TRBD1 (6 bases). V lost 4 bases and J 8 bases, leaving 15 bases between the germline ends. The CDR3 spans 14 residues. Germline CDR1 reads SGHTA; CDR2 reads FQGNSA. DNA for the CDR3: TGTGCCAGCAGCTATCAGAGGGGGACGGAGCCCCAGCATTTT. It yields the protein CASSYQRGTEPQHF.

V is TRBV7-8 and J is TRBJ2-2, with D possibly matching TRBD1 (5 bases). The germline V gene encodes CDR1 SGHVS and CDR2 FQNEAQ. The CDR3 is made up of 16 amino acids. Between the trimmed V and J ends, which lost 1 base and 5 bases, there was a span of 14 bases. The CDR3, as DNA: TGTGCCAGCAGCTTAGGGACAAGGAAGGTTACCGGGGAGCTGTTTTTT. Translated: CASSLGTRKVTGELFF.

This chain links TRBV6-2 or TRBV6-3 with TRBJ1-1; 10 bases are shared with TRBD1. This CDR3 has 16 amino acids. CDR1 is MNHEY, CDR2 SVGEGT, per germline. V was pared by 6 bases and J by 4 bases, with 11 bases of the junction left unmatched. The CDR3 region has the DNA TGTGCCAGCAGCCCCCGGGACAGGGGAAGTGGCACTGAAGCTTTCTTT. Translated, it gives CASSPRDRGSGTEAFF.

CDR3 nucleotide sequence: TGTGCCAGCAGTCCCTTCAGGGGAAACACCATATATTTT. It codes for CASSPFRGNTIYF. V is TRBV2 and J is TRBJ1-3; D is ambiguous. The CDR3 spans 13 residues. Germline V gene data show CDR1 as SNHLY and CDR2 as FYNNEI. Trimming took 5 bases from V and 4 from J, leaving 9 bases between them. Supplemented by reference TRBV2 and TRBJ1-3, the full variable domain reads EPEVTQTPSHQVTQMGQEVILRCVPISNHLYFYWYRQILGQKVEFLVSFYNNEISEKSEIFDDQFSVERPDGSNFTLKIRSTKLEDSAMYFCASSPFRGNTIYFGEGSWLTVV.

The chain joins TRBV2 to TRBJ1-1; D gene ambiguous. Germline values: CDR1 SNHLY, CDR2 FYNNEI. This CDR3 spans 14 amino acids. The germline V and J ends were trimmed by 7 bases and 1 base, with 13 bases remaining between them. This CDR3 is CASTISLWNTEAFF. CDR3 nucleotide sequence: TGTGCCAGCACTATCTCCCTTTGGAACACTGAAGCTTTCTTT.

This clone was seen only once. This chain uses TRBV5-4 with TRBJ2-1; possible D gene TRBD1, 6 bases. The V gene lost 1 base and the J gene lost 5 bases, with 10 bases spanning the gap. CDR3 length equals 14 residues. Germline lookup yields CDR1 SGHNT and CDR2 YYREEE (reference sequence). The CDR3 spells CASSLNRENNEQFF. In DNA, the CDR3 is TGTGCCAGCAGCTTGAACAGGGAAAACAATGAGCAGTTCTTC.

The chain uses TRBV15 and TRBJ2-1; TRBD2 matches at 11 bases. CDR1 and CDR2 from the germline V gene are LNHNV and YYDKDF (reference sequence). The CDR3 length is 16 residues. Germline trimming cut 3 bases from V and 3 bases from J; bases unmatched to any gene: 4. The CDR3 is CATSSLAGGHYNEQFF. In nucleotides, the CDR3 is TGTGCCACCAGCAGTCTAGCGGGGGGCCACTACAATGAGCAGTTCTTC.

This clone showed up just once. The V gene is TRBV18, the J gene TRBJ2-6; 7 bases match TRBD1. Germline V gene data show CDR1 as KGHSH and CDR2 as LQKENI. After removal of 5 bases from V and 0 bases from J, the junction contained 7 bases not matched to a gene. The CDR3 length is 17 residues. The CDR3 reads CASSGPGQNSGANVLTF. The CDR3 coding sequence is TGTGCCAGCTCAGGCCCGGGACAGAACTCTGGGGCCAACGTCCTGACTTTC.

J is TRBJ2-7 and V is TRBV4-1; 10 nucleotides align to TRBD2. This CDR3 region has 16 residues. J was trimmed by 0 bases and V by 0 bases; bases with no gene match: 2. Germline assignment: CDR1 MGHRA and CDR2 YSYEKL. The CDR3 spells CASSQERLAGSYEQYF. The CDR3 bases are TGCGCCAGCAGCCAAGAAAGACTAGCGGGCTCCTACGAGCAGTACTTC.

The chain is built from TRBV7-2 and TRBJ2-7, with TRBD1 matching 7 bases. CDR3 size: 18 residues. The germline gives CDR1 SGHTA, CDR2 FQGNSA. Trimming removed 1 base from V and 0 bases from J; junction bases left unmatched: 12. The CDR3 DNA reads as TGTGCCAGCAGCTTAGTCCCCTCGATGACAGGGAGCTCCTACGAGCAGTACTTC. The encoded protein is CASSLVPSMTGSSYEQYF.

The V and J genes are TRBV10-3 and TRBJ1-1; D gene uncertain. Germline V lookup: CDR1 ENHRY, CDR2 SYGVKD. Between the trimmed V and J ends, which lost 4 bases and 2 bases, there was a span of 14 bases. The CDR3 length is 15 residues. This chain's CDR3 is CAISVAISSNTEAFF. CDR3 nucleotides: TGTGCCATCAGTGTAGCGATTAGCAGTAACACTGAAGCTTTCTTT.

CDR3 in amino acids: CASSLAGGSGNTIYF. CDR3 coding DNA: TGTGCCAGCAGCTTAGCGGGGGGATCTGGAAACACCATATATTTT. The chain employs TRBV7-9 and TRBJ1-3; D perhaps matches TRBD1 (5 bases). V dropped 0 bases and J dropped 1 base, with 7 bases sitting between them. This CDR3 is built from 15 residues. Germline values: CDR1 SEHNR, CDR2 FQNEAQ (reference sequence).

J is TRBJ2-7 and V is TRBV7-2; tentatively, D is TRBD1 (6 bases). The V end lost 5 bases, the J end lost 6 bases, and 20 bases lay between the germline ends. CDR1 is SGHTA, CDR2 FQGNSA, per germline. The CDR3 totals 15 residues. The CDR3 region is CASSPGQYYTSEQYF. Here the CDR3 DNA reads TGTGCCAGCAGCCCTGGACAGTATTATACTAGCGAGCAGTACTTC.

This clone was detected only once. This chain connects TRBV13 to TRBJ1-5; TRBD1 aligns across 8 bases. Per germline, CDR1 PRHDT and CDR2 FYEKMQ (reference sequence). The length of the CDR3 is 17 residues. V gave up 0 bases and J gave up 1 base; unmatched junction bases: 5. The CDR3 nucleotides are TGTGCCAGCAGCTTAGGGGACAGGGAGGACAGCAATCAGCCCCAGCATTTT. Translated: CASSLGDREDSNQPQHF. Variable domain in full (rest from reference TRBV13 and TRBJ1-5): AAGVIQSPRHLIKEKRETATLKCYPIPRHDTVYWYQQGPGQDPQFLISFYEKMQSDKGSIPDRFSAQQFSDYHSELNMSSLELGDSALYFCASSLGDREDSNQPQHFGDGTRLSIL.

The CDR3 DNA reads TGTGCCAGCAGTTACGTTGGAGTGAATAATTCACCCCTCCACTTT. Protein: CASSYVGVNNSPLHF. The chain is built from TRBV6-2 or TRBV6-3 and TRBJ1-6; no reliable D call. The germline V gene has CDR1 MNHEY and CDR2 SVGEGT. CDR3 length equals 15 residues. Trimming shortened V by 2 bases and J by 5 bases, and 10 bases separated the two germline ends.

The rearrangement uses TRBV9 and TRBJ2-7; TRBD2 aligns across 8 bases. Germline CDR1 and CDR2: SGDLS and YYNGEE. Trimming removed 7 bases from V and 3 bases from J; junction bases left unmatched: 9. The CDR3 covers 14 residues. As DNA, the CDR3 is TGTGCCAGCGCAGGAGCGGGAGACCACTACGAGCAGTACTTC. The encoded protein is CASAGAGDHYEQYF.

The chain links TRBV5-5 to TRBJ1-5; 10 bases are shared with TRBD1. V lost 3 bases and J lost 6; bases outside the gene matches: 12. CDR3 size: 17 residues. The germline V gene has CDR1 SGHKS and CDR2 YYEKEE (reference sequence). CDR3 region: CASSSLGTGAVGQPQHF. The CDR3 nucleotides are TGTGCCAGCAGCTCACTTGGGACAGGGGCTGTGGGTCAGCCCCAGCATTTT.

This chain joins TRBV7-2 and TRBJ2-1; 9 bases are shared with TRBD2. Germline lookup yields CDR1 SGHTA and CDR2 FQGNSA. Trimming cost V 6 bases and J 3 bases; bases outside gene matches: 6. The CDR3 runs 15 residues. The CDR3 coding sequence is TGTGCCAGCAGACGTGGACTAGCGAGCTACAATGAGCAGTTCTTC. Amino acid sequence: CASRRGLASYNEQFF. Supplemented by reference TRBV7-2 and TRBJ2-1, the full variable domain reads GAGVSQSPSNKVTEKGKDVELRCDPISGHTALYWYRQSLGQGLEFLIYFQGNSAPDKSGLPSDRFSAERTGGSVSTLTIQRTQQEDSAVYLCASRRGLASYNEQFFGPGTRLTVL.

This clone came up a few times. J is TRBJ2-1 and V is TRBV5-1; no clear D gene. In germline, CDR1 is SGHRS, CDR2 YFSETQ. This CDR3 contains 15 residues. Trimming removed 0 bases at V and 7 bases at J, with 14 bases between. This CDR3 is CASSLVPPEENEQFF. The CDR3, as DNA: TGCGCCAGCAGCTTGGTCCCACCCGAGGAGAATGAGCAGTTCTTC.

V gene TRBV30 combines with J gene TRBJ2-4; tentative D call: TRBD2 (6 bases). The CDR3 loop spans 13 amino acids. The germline V and J ends were trimmed by 0 bases and 8 bases, with 11 bases remaining between them. The germline gives CDR1 GTSNPN, CDR2 SVGIG (reference sequence). CDR3 protein: CAWSVRGPDIQYF. The DNA for the CDR3 is TGTGCCTGGAGTGTGCGGGGTCCGGACATTCAGTACTTC.

The chain recombines TRBV7-6 with TRBJ2-5; D possibly corresponds to TRBD2 (5 bases). V lost 1 base to trimming and J lost 3 bases, with 12 bases between them. The CDR3 runs 15 residues. CDR1 SGHVS and CDR2 FNYEAQ come from the germline V gene. CDR3 sequence (DNA): TGTGCCAGCAGCTTAGGCGTGGACTTCAAAGAGACCCAGTACTTC. As protein: CASSLGVDFKETQYF.